The clone carrying this TCR beta chain appeared a few times. Its antigen is still unknown. The sample is drawn from a study of spatial heterogeneity in lung cancer. Regarding the study as a whole: Circulating ubiquitous expanded tumor TCRs were observed more frequently at resection than at follow-up.

Documented time point: sample taken at primary tumor resection. Unsorted whole RNA from tumor, nontumor lung or frozen PBMC underwent sequencing. Each CDR3 protein is one row after TCRdb ran MiXCR on the 5' RACE reads. The sample has around 74,000 distinct CDR3 sequences; less than 15% are singletons. The CDR3 runs to 13 residues. Looked up from germline, CDR1 is MNHEY and CDR2 is SVGEGT. V dropped 7 bases and J dropped 2; count of bases not matched to a gene: 5. The chain joins TRBV6-2 or TRBV6-3 to TRBJ2-7; TRBD1 matches 7 bases. This specimen was PBMCs, taken at surgery. The origin of this receptor is a male donor with early-stage non-small cell lung cancer. CDR3 in amino acids: CASNKDRPYEQYF. The DNA for the CDR3 is TGTGCCAGCAACAAGGACAGGCCCTACGAGCAGTACTTC.